This TCR beta chain originates from a study of human thymus T cells. Assay: immunoSEQ multiplex PCR; the TCRdb copy retains only in-frame clones and omits some. The table has tens of thousands of clones, around 96% seen once; the top ten hold around 0.03%. Turning to this clone: Its specificity is not known.

The CDR3 extends over 16 amino acids. In germline, CDR1 is SQVTM, CDR2 ANQGSEA. V dropped 4 bases and J dropped 1; count of bases not matched to a gene: 7. Resections from corrective heart surgery provided thymus tissue. Finnish infants who were healthy and having corrective surgery for congenital heart defects made up the donors. Study findings and constraints: Related studies found that unrelated individuals share highly overlapping thymic repertoires. Among thymic and blood repertoires, usage of V and J genes appeared biased.

This receptor was identified in a boy under two years old with a congenital heart defect but otherwise immunologically healthy. Sequencing was carried out using thymus tissue. V is TRBV29-1 and J is TRBJ2-5; TRBD2 matches 12 bases. The CDR3: CSVVGLAGHPQETQYF. CDR3 DNA: TGCAGCGTTGTCGGACTAGCGGGGCACCCCCAAGAGACCCAGTACTTC.